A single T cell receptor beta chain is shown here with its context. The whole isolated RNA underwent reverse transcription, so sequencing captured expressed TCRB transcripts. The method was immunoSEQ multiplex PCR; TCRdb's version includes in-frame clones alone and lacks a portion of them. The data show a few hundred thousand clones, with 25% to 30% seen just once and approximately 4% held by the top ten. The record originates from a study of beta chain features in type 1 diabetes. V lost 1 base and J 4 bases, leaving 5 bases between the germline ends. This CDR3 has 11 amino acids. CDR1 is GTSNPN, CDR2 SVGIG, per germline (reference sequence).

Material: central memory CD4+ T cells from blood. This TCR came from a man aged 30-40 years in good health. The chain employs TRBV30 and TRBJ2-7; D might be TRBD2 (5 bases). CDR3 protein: CAWSAGYEQYF. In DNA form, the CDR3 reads TGTGCCTGGAGTGCGGGGTACGAGCAGTACTTC.